The sequence of this T cell receptor (beta chain) was determined in a study of T cell responses to AZD1222 COVID-19 vaccine. In the study overall: Doses given second, at about 4 or about 12 weeks, were pooled.

J was trimmed by 4 bases and V by 6 bases; bases with no gene match: 1. The CDR3 spans 15 residues. Germline V lookup: CDR1 KGHDR, CDR2 SFDVKD. Study-wide findings and caveats: Only a handful of AZD1222 recipients, roughly six in all, had baseline seropositivity. Nearly half of spike-specific TCRs reportedly target variant regions that are unmutated in the B.1.351 and B.1.1.7 variants.

Note on this clone: Its antigen is unidentified.

TCRdb keeps only in-frame clones here, not all; method: immunoSEQ multiplex PCR. The sample holds fewer than 200,000 clones; roughly 88% are singletons and the top ten take 0.49%. The chain combines TRBV24-1 with TRBJ2-1, with 14 nucleotides matching TRBD2. Sequenced here: peripheral blood, sampled on day 0 of AZD1222 vaccination. This sequence originates from an adult in good health. The CDR3 sequence is CATSRTSGGYNEQFF. The CDR3 DNA is TGTGCCACCAGTAGGACTAGCGGGGGGTACAATGAGCAGTTCTTC.